Below are 5 T cell receptor beta chains sequenced from a single sample in a study of blood T cell repertoires in COVID-19 (TCRdb year 2020). Libraries were made using the immunoSEQ multiplex PCR assay. Sourced from immuneACCESS, this table was stored by TCRdb with only in-frame sequences that have V and J called. A share of the clones is absent; for the studies checked, an unresolved V gene accounts for under half, and the remainder has no known explanation. This sample is represented by about 360,000 clones; approximately 86% of them were singletons. Less than 9% of the sample lies in the top ten. Sequenced sample: peripheral blood. The receptor set was obtained from an older woman with COVID-19, enrolled during active disease.

A note on this clone: Other nucleotide sequences from this sample produce the same CDR3. This sequence joins TRBV19 and TRBJ2-1, with 8 positions matching TRBD1. J was trimmed by 4 bases and V by 1 base; bases with no gene match: 3. Germline V gene data show CDR1 as LNHDA and CDR2 as SQIVND (reference sequence). This CDR3 is 15 amino acids long. The CDR3 DNA sequence: TGTGCCAGTAGTATAGGTCAGGGGGCTTACAATGAGCAGTTCTTC. It translates to CASSIGQGAYNEQFF. Full variable domain (outside the CDR3, taken from reference TRBV19 and TRBJ2-1): DGGITQSPKYLFRKEGQNVTLSCEQNLNHDAMYWYRQDPGQGLRLIYYSQIVNDFQKGDIAEGYSVSREKKESFPLTVTSAQKNPTAFYLCASSIGQGAYNEQFFGPGTRLTVL.

The rearrangement joins TRBV4-3 to TRBJ2-1, with TRBD2 as a possible D gene (7 bases). Per germline, CDR1 LGHNA and CDR2 YSLEER. Trimming took off 0 bases at V and 7 bases at J, with 19 bases between the two ends. This CDR3 has 17 amino acids. In DNA form, the CDR3 reads TGCGCCAGCAGCCAAGACCGGATTGGCGGGGGCCTGAATGAGCAGTTCTTC. This translates into CASSQDRIGGGLNEQFF.

CDR3 coding DNA: TGTGCCAGCAGTTTGGGCTTCTCCTACAATGAGCAGTTCTTC. It translates to CASSLGFSYNEQFF. This sequence joins TRBV27 and TRBJ2-1; D unresolved. Trimming stripped 3 bases from V and 0 bases from J, with 6 bases between. The CDR3 spans 14 residues. Germline CDR1 MNHEY, CDR2 SMNVEV (reference sequence).

The chain uses TRBV11-2 and TRBJ1-4; 7 bases match TRBD1. V lost 5 bases and J lost 5; bases outside the gene matches: 8. The CDR3 covers 15 residues. The V gene's germline CDR1 is SGHAT and CDR2 FQNNGV. The CDR3 coding sequence is TGTGCCAGCAGCCCGACGGGACAGCGCAATGAAAAACTGTTTTTT. It codes for CASSPTGQRNEKLFF.

This sequence joins TRBV18 and TRBJ1-3, with D hard to call. Germline loops: CDR1 KGHSH, CDR2 LQKENI. There are 15 residues in the CDR3. V lost 0 bases to trimming and J lost 0 bases, with 6 bases between them. The CDR3 region is CASSPPSSSGNTIYF. CDR3 nucleotide sequence: TGTGCCAGCTCACCACCATCGAGCTCTGGAAACACCATATATTTT.